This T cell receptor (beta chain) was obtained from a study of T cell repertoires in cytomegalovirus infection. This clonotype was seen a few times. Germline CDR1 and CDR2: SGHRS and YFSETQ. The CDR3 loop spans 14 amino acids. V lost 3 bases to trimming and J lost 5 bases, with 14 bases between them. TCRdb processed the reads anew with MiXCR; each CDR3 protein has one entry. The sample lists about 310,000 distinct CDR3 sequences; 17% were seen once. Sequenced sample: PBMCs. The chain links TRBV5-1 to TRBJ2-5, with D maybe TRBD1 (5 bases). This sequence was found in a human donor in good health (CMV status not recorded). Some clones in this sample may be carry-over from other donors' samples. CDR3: CASSSGDSRETQYF. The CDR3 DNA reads TGCGCCAGCAGCTCCGGAGACAGTAGGGAGACCCAGTACTTC.